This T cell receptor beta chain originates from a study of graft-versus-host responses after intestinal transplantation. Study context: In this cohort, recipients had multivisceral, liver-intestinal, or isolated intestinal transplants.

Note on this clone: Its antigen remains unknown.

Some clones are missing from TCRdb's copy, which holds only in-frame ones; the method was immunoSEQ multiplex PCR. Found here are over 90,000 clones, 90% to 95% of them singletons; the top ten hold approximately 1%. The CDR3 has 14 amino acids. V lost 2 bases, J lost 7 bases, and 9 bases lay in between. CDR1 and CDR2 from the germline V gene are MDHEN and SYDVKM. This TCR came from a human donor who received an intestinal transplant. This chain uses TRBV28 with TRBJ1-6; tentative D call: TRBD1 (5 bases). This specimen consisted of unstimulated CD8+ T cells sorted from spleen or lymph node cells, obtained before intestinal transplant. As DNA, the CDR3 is TGTGCCAGCAGTTTAGAGGGGAAGAATTCACCCCTCCACTTT. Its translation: CASSLEGKNSPLHF.